This passage covers 30 T cell receptor beta chains from one sample sequenced in a study of blood T cell repertoires in COVID-19. TCRdb's copy holds only in-frame clones and misses some; the assay was immunoSEQ multiplex PCR. The data hold about 250,000 clones, with around 84% observed a single time. Specimen: PBMCs or T cells enriched from blood (not recorded which). The receptors were gathered from a man aged 35-49 years who had recovered from COVID-19.

This chain links TRBV5-1 with TRBJ1-2; D unresolved. Trimming removed 3 bases at V and 6 bases at J, with 12 bases between. This CDR3 contains 13 residues. Germline V gives CDR1 SGHRS, CDR2 YFSETQ. CDR3 sequence: CASSSEAAHGYTF. DNA for the CDR3: TGCGCCAGCAGCTCTGAGGCGGCCCATGGCTACACCTTC.

Details on this clone: Other DNA sequences within the sample encode an identical CDR3. CDR3 sequence: CAIRKTGENTEAFF. CDR3 coding DNA: TGTGCCATCAGGAAGACAGGGGAGAACACTGAAGCTTTCTTT. The chain employs TRBV10-3 and TRBJ1-1, with TRBD1 identical over 8 bases. V lost 6 bases and J lost 1; bases outside the gene matches: 4. CDR1 is ENHRY and CDR2 is SYGVKD in the germline V gene. The CDR3 is 14 amino acids.

This clone was seen only once. The chain links TRBV21-1 to TRBJ2-7; TRBD2 is the table's D call and was not checked against the DNA. TRBV21-1 is assigned pseudogene status. CDR3 length equals 11 residues. The CDR3 region is CASSKVCEQYF. DNA for the CDR3: TGTGCCAGCAGCAAAGTATGCGAGCAGTACTTC.

This clone was seen once. This sequence joins TRBV4-2 and TRBJ2-3; D might be TRBD2 (6 bases). Trimming took 0 bases from V and 5 from J, leaving 15 bases between them. The CDR3 runs to 16 residues. Germline V CDR1 and CDR2: LGHNA, YNFKEQ. The CDR3, as DNA: TGTGCCAGCAGCCAAGATAGGAGGGAGAGGGGAGATACGCAGTATTTT. Translation gives CASSQDRRERGDTQYF.

In DNA form, the CDR3 reads TGTGCCACCAGCAGAGCTTACGGGACAGCGGGGACCCAGTACTTC. It is translated as CATSRAYGTAGTQYF. The V call is TRBV15, the J call TRBJ2-5; a possible D gene is TRBD1 (7 bases). This CDR3 comprises 15 residues. V was shortened by 1 base and J by 7 bases, with 16 bases between the two germline ends. Looked up from germline, CDR1 is LNHNV and CDR2 is YYDKDF (reference sequence). The variable domain in full, completed from reference TRBV15 and TRBJ2-5, reads DAMVIQNPRYQVTQFGKPVTLSCSQTLNHNVMYWYQQKSSQAPKLLFHYYDKDFNNEADTPDNFQSRRPNTSFCFLDIRSPGLGDTAMYLCATSRAYGTAGTQYFGPGTRLLVL.

The CDR3 sequence is CASSFVAGDSNEQFF. The CDR3 coding sequence is TGTGCCAGCAGCTTTGTAGCGGGGGATTCCAATGAGCAGTTCTTC. This chain connects TRBV7-3 to TRBJ2-1; the match to TRBD2 covers 9 bases. Germline V lookup: CDR1 SGHTA, CDR2 FQGTGA. V shed 3 bases and J 6 bases; nucleotides not matched to a gene: 6. The CDR3 runs 15 residues.

The J gene is TRBJ1-3, the V gene TRBV4-1; D is possibly TRBD1 (6 bases). The CDR3 is 17 residues long. Germline CDR1 MGHRA, CDR2 YSYEKL. V lost 0 bases and J 5 bases, leaving 17 bases between the germline ends. The DNA of the CDR3 is TGCGCCAGCAGCCAAGATCGGGACATAACCTCCAGAAACACCATATATTTT. Translating it yields CASSQDRDITSRNTIYF.

The chain is built from TRBV7-6 and TRBJ2-2, with 12 bases matching TRBD2. The CDR3 covers 17 residues. Germline assignment: CDR1 SGHVS and CDR2 FNYEAQ. V lost 5 bases, J lost 1 base, and 5 bases stayed unmatched. The chain's CDR3 is CASSQTGLAGNTGELFF. As DNA, the CDR3 is TGTGCCAGCAGCCAAACGGGACTAGCGGGGAACACCGGGGAGCTGTTTTTT.

This clone showed up just once. The gene calls are TRBV2 and TRBJ1-1; a possible D gene is TRBD1 (5 bases). V lost 1 base, J lost 6 bases, and 6 bases lay in between. Germline loops: CDR1 SNHLY, CDR2 FYNNEI. The CDR3 loop spans 12 amino acids. CDR3 coding DNA: TGTGCCAGCAGTGAAGGACAGCCTGAAGCTTTCTTT. Protein sequence: CASSEGQPEAFF.

The chain carries TRBV4-1 and TRBJ1-2; D remains ambiguous. The germline CDR1 and CDR2 sequences are MGHRA and YSYEKL. Trimming stripped 4 bases from V and 5 bases from J, with 14 bases between. The CDR3 sequence is 14 residues long. The CDR3 loop reads CASSLRATGYGYTF. The DNA for the CDR3 is TGCGCCAGCAGCCTGAGGGCGACGGGGTATGGCTACACCTTC.

The rearrangement uses TRBV2 and TRBJ2-3, with TRBD1 matching 9 bases. This CDR3 is built from 17 residues. V dropped 2 bases and J dropped 0; count of bases not matched to a gene: 6. In germline, CDR1 is SNHLY, CDR2 FYNNEI. This CDR3 is CASSELGQGISTDTQYF. DNA of the CDR3: TGTGCCAGCAGTGAACTGGGACAGGGTATAAGCACAGATACGCAGTATTTT.

The chain employs TRBV24-1 and TRBJ2-1; TRBD2 matches 13 bases. Germline CDR1 and CDR2: KGHDR and SFDVKD. The length of the CDR3 is 18 residues. V lost 4 bases and J lost 1; bases outside the gene matches: 6. The CDR3 spells CATSDSRTSGSSYNEQFF. The CDR3 region has the DNA TGTGCCACCAGTGACTCAAGGACTAGCGGGAGTTCCTACAATGAGCAGTTCTTC.

The chain carries TRBV25-1 and TRBJ1-2, with 8 bases aligning to TRBD1. The CDR3 length is 14 residues. V lost 4 bases, J lost 6 bases, and 7 bases stayed unmatched. Germline assignment: CDR1 MGHDK and CDR2 SYGVNS. CDR3 DNA sequence: TGTGCCAGCAGTGGAGGCGGACAGGGCAATGGCTACACCTTC. It specifies CASSGGGQGNGYTF.

CDR3 bases: TGTGCCAGCAGTCAAGAGGGGGTCACTAATGAAAAACTGTTTTTT. Translating gives CASSQEGVTNEKLFF. This chain links TRBV7-9 with TRBJ1-4, with D maybe TRBD1 (6 bases). Trimming took off 6 bases at V and 2 bases at J, with 13 bases between the two ends. The germline gives CDR1 SEHNR, CDR2 FQNEAQ (reference sequence). CDR3 length: 15 residues.

The chain links TRBV27 to TRBJ2-5; D perhaps matches TRBD2 (6 bases). This CDR3 is built from 13 residues. The V gene lost 7 bases and the J gene lost 5 bases, with 14 bases spanning the gap. Germline V gene sequence: CDR1 MNHEY, CDR2 SMNVEV (reference sequence). The CDR3 DNA reads as TGTGCCAGCACGGAGGGCGAGGAGGAGACCCAGTACTTC. It specifies CASTEGEEETQYF.

J is TRBJ1-5 and V is TRBV19; D not resolved. The CDR3 sequence is 14 residues long. Trimming removed 3 bases at V and 5 bases at J, with 11 bases between. CDR1 LNHDA and CDR2 SQIVND come from the germline V gene (reference sequence). In DNA, the CDR3 is TGTGCCAGTAGTATGGCCCGAGGCGATCAGCCCCAGCATTTT. Protein product: CASSMARGDQPQHF.

In this sample, this clone turned up a few times. The chain links TRBV19 to TRBJ1-2; D is ambiguous. V was trimmed by 0 bases and J by 0 bases, leaving 8 bases between them. Germline CDR1 reads LNHDA; CDR2 reads SQIVND (reference sequence). This CDR3 has 15 amino acids. CDR3 bases: TGTGCCAGTAGTATAGATCGTCGTACTAACTATGGCTACACCTTC. Protein product: CASSIDRRTNYGYTF.

V gene TRBV6-1 combines with J gene TRBJ1-2; D gene uncertain. Trimming removed 3 bases at V and 4 bases at J, with 6 bases between. The CDR3 runs 12 residues. Germline CDR1 reads MNHNS; CDR2 reads SASEGT. The CDR3 DNA follows: TGTGCCAGCAGTGAGCAGATCTATGGCTACACCTTC. Amino acids: CASSEQIYGYTF.

The genes are TRBV4-2 and TRBJ2-7; no clear D gene. The length of the CDR3 is 12 residues. V shed 1 base and J shed 3 bases, with 4 bases lying between them. Germline lookup yields CDR1 LGHNA and CDR2 YNFKEQ. The CDR3 bases are TGTGCCAGCAGCCAAGGTCACTACGAGCAGTACTTC. Protein sequence: CASSQGHYEQYF.

The V and J genes are TRBV7-2 and TRBJ1-5; 8 bases align to TRBD1. Germline V gene sequence: CDR1 SGHTA, CDR2 FQGNSA. V lost 6 bases, J lost 7 bases, and 17 bases stayed unmatched. The CDR3 spans 17 residues. CDR3 nucleotide sequence: TGTGCCAGCAGTCGCACAGGGGGAACTGAGATGGACCAGCCCCAGCATTTT. It is translated as CASSRTGGTEMDQPQHF.

The V and J genes are TRBV29-1 and TRBJ2-7; TRBD1 is a possible D gene (6 bases). CDR3 length: 12 amino acids. Trimming cost V 6 bases and J 2 bases, with 11 bases left between them. Germline lookup yields CDR1 SQVTM and CDR2 ANQGSEA. The CDR3 region is CSVGGQTYEQYF. CDR3 sequence (DNA): TGCAGCGTCGGTGGACAGACCTACGAGCAGTACTTC.

The CDR3 reads CASSPNVQSSYNSPLHF. DNA for the CDR3: TGTGCCAGCAGCCCGAACGTACAGAGCTCCTATAATTCACCCCTCCACTTT. The chain recombines TRBV7-2 with TRBJ1-6, with D hard to call. Germline V gene lookup returns CDR1 SGHTA and CDR2 FQGNSA. CDR3 length: 17 amino acids. The V end was cut by 5 bases, the J end by 0 bases, with 14 bases between.

This clone has just one count. The chain carries TRBV10-2 and TRBJ2-5; D possibly corresponds to TRBD2 (5 bases). Germline CDR1 reads WSHSY; CDR2 reads SAAADI. V was trimmed by 4 bases and J by 0 bases, leaving 12 bases between them. The CDR3 contains 15 residues. Written as DNA, the CDR3 is TGCGCCAGCAGTGTTACACTAGAGTACCAAGAGACCCAGTACTTC. This translates into CASSVTLEYQETQYF.

The count of this clone is one. V is TRBV5-8 and J is TRBJ2-5, with a tentative D call TRBD1 (5 bases). The germline V gene has CDR1 SGHTS and CDR2 YDEGEE. The CDR3 is 15 residues long. Trimming pared 2 bases from V and 0 bases from J, leaving 11 bases between. In DNA form, the CDR3 reads TGTGCCAGCAGCTTTTGGGCGACAGACCAAGAGACCCAGTACTTC. It specifies CASSFWATDQETQYF.

There are a few counts of this clone. This chain connects TRBV30 to TRBJ2-1; TRBD2 aligns across 10 bases. Germline values: CDR1 GTSNPN, CDR2 SVGIG (reference sequence). The V segment lost 0 bases and the J segment 7 bases; nucleotides outside the gene matches: 3. The CDR3 covers 14 residues. The CDR3 DNA is TGTGCCTGGAGTGTACTAGCGGGGTCTAATGAGCAGTTCTTC. This gives the protein CAWSVLAGSNEQFF. The complete variable domain, with remaining parts taken from reference TRBV30 and TRBJ2-1, reads SQTIHQWPATLVQPVGSPLSLECTVEGTSNPNLYWYRQAAGRGLQLLFYSVGIGQISSEVPQNLSASRPQDRQFILSSKKLLLSDSGFYLCAWSVLAGSNEQFFGPGTRLTVL.

In its sample, this clone was seen once. The gene calls are TRBV5-1 and TRBJ2-7; 10 nucleotides line up with TRBD2. Looked up from germline, CDR1 is SGHRS and CDR2 is YFSETQ. This CDR3 region has 16 residues. The V and J ends lost 3 bases and 2 bases, in that order; junction bases with no gene match: 8. The CDR3 is CASSYGTSATTYEQYF. The DNA of the CDR3 is TGCGCCAGCAGCTACGGGACTAGCGCAACTACCTACGAGCAGTACTTC.

The CDR3 reads CSVVRLGGDSPTYEQYF. The DNA of the CDR3 is TGCAGCGTTGTTCGGCTCGGGGGGGACAGCCCGACCTACGAGCAGTACTTC. This chain links TRBV29-1 with TRBJ2-7, with D perhaps TRBD2 (8 bases). V was shortened by 4 bases and J by 2 bases, with 24 bases between the two germline ends. CDR1 SQVTM and CDR2 ANQGSEA come from the germline V gene. The CDR3 spans 17 residues.

V usage is TRBV7-2 and J usage is TRBJ1-2; 8 bases are a match to TRBD1. The CDR3 runs 14 residues. From germline, CDR1 is SGHTA and CDR2 FQGNSA. J lost 3 bases, V lost 5 bases, and 5 bases had no gene match. CDR3: CASSTRQGHYGYTF. CDR3 coding DNA: TGTGCCAGCAGCACCCGACAGGGGCACTATGGCTACACCTTC.

The table lists this clone with a few counts. The chain employs TRBV30 and TRBJ1-4; no firm D call. This CDR3 is 15 amino acids long. Trimming stripped 0 bases from V and 0 bases from J, with 8 bases between. Germline CDR1 and CDR2: GTSNPN and SVGIG (reference sequence). DNA for the CDR3: TGTGCCTGGAGTGTAGGCAGCGCAACTAATGAAAAACTGTTTTTT. This gives the protein CAWSVGSATNEKLFF.

This clone was recorded once. V is TRBV7-6 and J is TRBJ2-5; 8 positions match TRBD2. The ends lost 6 bases at V and 5 bases at J; junction bases unmatched: 5. Germline V gene lookup returns CDR1 SGHVS and CDR2 FNYEAQ. The CDR3 covers 13 residues. The CDR3 here is CASSGTRGETQYF. CDR3 DNA sequence: TGTGCCAGCAGTGGGACTAGAGGGGAGACCCAGTACTTC.